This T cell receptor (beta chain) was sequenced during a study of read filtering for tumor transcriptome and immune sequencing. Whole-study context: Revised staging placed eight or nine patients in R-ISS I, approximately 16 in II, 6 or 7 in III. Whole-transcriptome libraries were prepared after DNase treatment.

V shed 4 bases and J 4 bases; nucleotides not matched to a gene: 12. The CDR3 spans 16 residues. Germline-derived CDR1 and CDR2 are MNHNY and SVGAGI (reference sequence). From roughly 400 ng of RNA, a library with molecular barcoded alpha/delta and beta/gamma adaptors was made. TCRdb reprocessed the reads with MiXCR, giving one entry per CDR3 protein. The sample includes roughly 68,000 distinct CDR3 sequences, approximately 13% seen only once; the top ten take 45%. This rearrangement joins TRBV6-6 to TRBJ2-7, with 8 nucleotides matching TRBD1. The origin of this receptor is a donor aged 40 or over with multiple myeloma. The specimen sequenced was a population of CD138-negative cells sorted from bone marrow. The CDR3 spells CASSFSRDRPTYEQYF. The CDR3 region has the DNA TGTGCCAGCAGTTTTAGCCGGGACAGGCCTACGTACGAGCAGTACTTC.